This TCR beta chain was observed in a study of cytomegalovirus exposure and HLA in healthy donors. Study results and limitations: Cytomegalovirus status was reportedly diagnosed by the classifier with high sensitivity and specificity. Earlier results showed most TCR beta V segments being productive about 87% or about 30% of the time. A later analysis showed HLA-associated TCR beta chains outstripping equally common others in clonal expansion.

The primer mix had 60 Vbeta and 13 Jbeta primers. Profiled with immunoSEQ multiplex PCR; TCRdb holds only in-frame clones, not every one. The top ten clones hold 9.6% of a sample with approximately 97,000 clones, 75% to 80% of them seen once. CDR3 size: 15 residues. V was pared by 4 bases and J by 8 bases, with 11 bases of the junction left unmatched. The germline V gene encodes CDR1 MDHEN and CDR2 SYDVKM. As for this clone: The antigen remains unidentified.

The specimen was PBMCs. The receptor was derived from a male donor in good health and CMV-seropositive. The chain is built from TRBV28 and TRBJ2-1, with 7 bases aligning to TRBD2. The CDR3 is CASSSSGLGRDEQFF. The CDR3 DNA is TGTGCCAGCAGTTCCAGCGGTCTGGGGAGGGATGAGCAGTTCTTC. Full variable domain (remainder filled in from reference TRBV28 and TRBJ2-1): DVKVTQSSRYLVKRTGEKVFLECVQDMDHENMFWYRQDPGLGLRLIYFSYDVKMKEKGDIPEGYSVSREKKERFSLILESASTNQTSMYLCASSSSGLGRDEQFFGPGTRLTVL.